The 3 T cell receptor beta chains presented below share a single source sample, sequenced in a study of glioma-infiltrating T cells after dendritic cell vaccination. Clones were read by immunoSEQ multiplex PCR, and TCRdb kept only the in-frame ones, dropping some. The profile covers roughly 51,000 clones, with 85% appearing a single time and over 10% taken by the ten largest. This material consisted of blood, taken before dendritic cell vaccination. The receptors come from a human donor with glioblastoma.

This chain connects TRBV30 to TRBJ1-2, with TRBD1 matching 7 bases. Trimming cost V 5 bases and J 0 bases; bases outside gene matches: 3. CDR1 is GTSNPN, CDR2 SVGIG, per germline (reference sequence). This CDR3 is 13 amino acids long. The CDR3 sequence: CAWGTDANYGYTF. The DNA for the CDR3 is TGTGCCTGGGGGACAGACGCTAACTATGGCTACACCTTC. The full variable domain, rest sourced from reference TRBV30 and TRBJ1-2, is SQTIHQWPATLVQPVGSPLSLECTVEGTSNPNLYWYRQAAGRGLQLLFYSVGIGQISSEVPQNLSASRPQDRQFILSSKKLLLSDSGFYLCAWGTDANYGYTFGSGTRLTVV.

This clone appeared a single time. The V and J genes are TRBV5-1 and TRBJ1-5; D is ambiguous. The V end lost 4 bases, the J end lost 0 bases, and 11 bases lay between the germline ends. Germline V gene sequence: CDR1 SGHRS, CDR2 YFSETQ. CDR3 length equals 15 residues. CDR3 amino acids: CASSPVGDSNQPQHF. For the CDR3, the DNA is TGCGCCAGCAGCCCGGTGGGAGATAGCAATCAGCCCCAGCATTTT.

This chain uses TRBV6-6 with TRBJ2-1; unclear D gene. Trimming stripped 2 bases from V and 2 bases from J, with 4 bases between. The germline V gene encodes CDR1 MNHNY and CDR2 SVGAGI (reference sequence). CDR3 length: 13 amino acids. The CDR3 nucleotides read TGTGCCAGCAGTTACCCCACCTACAATGAGCAGTTCTTC. It encodes CASSYPTYNEQFF.